This TCR beta chain was recovered during a study of Graves' ophthalmopathy and Graves' hyperthyroidism. For repertoire sequencing, the TCR beta CDR3 regions were amplified from RNA transcripts. The library came from an HTBI-primed first-round RT-PCR and a second-round multiplex PCR. TCRdb analysed the multiplex PCR reads with MiXCR anew, one entry per CDR3 protein. Found here are about 400,000 distinct CDR3 sequences, around 19% of them singletons; the top ten hold 1.5% to 2%. This clonotype has a count of ten or more. The CDR3 length is 15 residues. The germline gives CDR1 MNHEY, CDR2 SVGAGI. V was clipped by 0 bases and J by 0 bases, with 8 bases between them.

Sequenced: peripheral blood. This chain links TRBV6-5 with TRBJ1-1; D not certain. The TCR comes from a woman aged 18-29 years with Graves' ophthalmopathy. This CDR3 is CASSYSHNMNTEAFF. Here the CDR3 DNA reads TGTGCCAGCAGTTACTCCCACAACATGAACACTGAAGCTTTCTTT.